This T cell receptor (beta chain) derives from a study of CD8 T cells in Susac syndrome. The CDR3 has 16 residues. The V and J ends lost 0 bases and 1 base, in that order; junction bases with no gene match: 6. Germline V CDR1 and CDR2: SGHDT, YYEEEE. The authors reverse transcribed about 0.5 to 1 ug RNA with random hexamers. Via MiXCR, TCRdb re-called the immunoSEQ multiplex PCR reads, giving one row per CDR3 protein. The sample records about 140,000 distinct CDR3 sequences, 94% being singletons. The receptor's source is a human donor in good health. The source material was CD4+ T cells from PBMCs. V usage is TRBV5-6 and J usage is TRBJ1-2; TRBD1 agrees at 7 bases. CDR3 DNA sequence: TGTGCCAGCAGCTTGGTGCCGGACAGGAATAACTATGGCTACACCTTC. Residues: CASSLVPDRNNYGYTF.